This T cell receptor beta chain comes out of a study of identical twins. Germline lookup yields CDR1 SGHRS and CDR2 YFSETQ. The CDR3 spans 13 residues. Trimming stripped 6 bases from V and 1 base from J, with 11 bases between. The authors used template switching to add a universal primer site and gave cDNA unique molecular identifiers. TCRdb redid the calling of the 5' RACE reads with MiXCR, one entry per CDR3 protein. Of roughly 350,000 distinct CDR3 sequences in the sample, 12% were seen once. This clonotype was seen repeatedly, ten times or more. Its antigen remains unidentified. General study points: For cord blood, abundant beta clonotypes had fewer insertions, unlike memory repertoires, which showed none. Weaker excess sharing between twins was seen in beta out-of-frame sequences.

These data were also reused for a study on yellow fever vaccine responses in identical twins.

This TCR derives from a woman aged 18 to 35 in good health. Sequenced material: CD8+ T cells sorted from blood. The chain is built from TRBV5-1 and TRBJ2-7; either TRBD1 or TRBD2 may supply D (6 bases each). CDR3: CASNQGGSYEQYF. CDR3 DNA sequence: TGCGCCAGCAACCAAGGGGGGTCCTACGAGCAGTACTTC.